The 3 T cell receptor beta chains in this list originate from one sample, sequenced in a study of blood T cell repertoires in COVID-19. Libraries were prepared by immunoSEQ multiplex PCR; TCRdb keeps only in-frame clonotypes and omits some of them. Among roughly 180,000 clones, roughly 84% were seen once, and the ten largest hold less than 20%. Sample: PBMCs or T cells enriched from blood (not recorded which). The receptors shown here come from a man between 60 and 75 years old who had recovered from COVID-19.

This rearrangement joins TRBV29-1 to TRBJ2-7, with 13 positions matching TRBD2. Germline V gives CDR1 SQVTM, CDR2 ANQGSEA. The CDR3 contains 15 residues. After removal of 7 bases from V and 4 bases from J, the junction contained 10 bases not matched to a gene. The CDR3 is CSATGLAGSSYEQYF. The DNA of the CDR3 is TGCAGCGCCACGGGACTAGCGGGAAGTTCTTACGAGCAGTACTTC.

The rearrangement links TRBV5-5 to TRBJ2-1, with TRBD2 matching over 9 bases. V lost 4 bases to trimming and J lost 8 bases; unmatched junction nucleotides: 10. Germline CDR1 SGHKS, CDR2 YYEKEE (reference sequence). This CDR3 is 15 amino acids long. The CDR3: CASSRAGGFSYEQFF. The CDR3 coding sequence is TGTGCCAGCAGCCGAGCGGGGGGCTTTTCTTATGAGCAGTTCTTC.

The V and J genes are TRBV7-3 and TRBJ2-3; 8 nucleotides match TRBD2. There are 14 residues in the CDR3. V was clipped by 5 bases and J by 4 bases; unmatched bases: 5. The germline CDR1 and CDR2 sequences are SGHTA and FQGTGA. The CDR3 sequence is CASSPGLGADTQYF. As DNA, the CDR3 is TGTGCCAGCAGCCCGGGACTAGGCGCAGATACGCAGTATTTT.